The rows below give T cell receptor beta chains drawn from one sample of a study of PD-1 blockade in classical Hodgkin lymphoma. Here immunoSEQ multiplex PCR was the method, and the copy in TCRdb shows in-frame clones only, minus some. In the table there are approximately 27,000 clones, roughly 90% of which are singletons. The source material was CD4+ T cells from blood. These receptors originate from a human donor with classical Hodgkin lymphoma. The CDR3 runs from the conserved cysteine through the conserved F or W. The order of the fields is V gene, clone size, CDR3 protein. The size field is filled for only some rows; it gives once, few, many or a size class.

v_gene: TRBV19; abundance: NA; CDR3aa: CASSIVRRGREEKLFF
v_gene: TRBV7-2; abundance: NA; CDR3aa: CATGGGGRQFF
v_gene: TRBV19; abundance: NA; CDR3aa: CASSPQASYNEQFF
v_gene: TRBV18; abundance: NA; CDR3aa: CASSQAGTSGSTDTQYF
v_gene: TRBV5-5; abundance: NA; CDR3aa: CASSPESFQETQYF
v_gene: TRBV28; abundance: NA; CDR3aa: CASSFAGDGYTF
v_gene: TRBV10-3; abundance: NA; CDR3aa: CAIRGQGRGYGYTF
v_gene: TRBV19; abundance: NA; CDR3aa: CASSIGGLAGETQYF
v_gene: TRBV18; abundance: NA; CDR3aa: CASSPAGGPGYEQFF
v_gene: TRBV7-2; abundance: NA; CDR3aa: CASSLAAGENEQYF
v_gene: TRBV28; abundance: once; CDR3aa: CASSVTRTGNTEAFF
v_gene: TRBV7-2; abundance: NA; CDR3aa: CASSFGQGGSYEQYF
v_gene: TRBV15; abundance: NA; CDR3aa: CATSRGQGAYQPQHF
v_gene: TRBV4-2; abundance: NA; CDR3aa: CASSQGSGDVYEQYF
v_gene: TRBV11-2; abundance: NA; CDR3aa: CASSLTGAWDTQYF
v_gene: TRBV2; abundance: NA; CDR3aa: CASSSGITDTQYF
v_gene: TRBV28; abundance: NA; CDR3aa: CASRARAQGIYEQYF
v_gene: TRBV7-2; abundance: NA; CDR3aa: CASSLAAGRGVAGANVLTF
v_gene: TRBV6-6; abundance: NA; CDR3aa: CASSYLGQVTYEQYF
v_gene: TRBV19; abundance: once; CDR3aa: CASSIRQGVYEQYF
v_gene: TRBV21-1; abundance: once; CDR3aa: CASSRRGTGENTGELFF
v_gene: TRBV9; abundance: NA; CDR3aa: CASSVDGVHEQFF
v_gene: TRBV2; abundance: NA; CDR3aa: CASSISLAVNTGELFF
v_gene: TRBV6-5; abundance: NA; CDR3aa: CASRPGQDLKSYTF
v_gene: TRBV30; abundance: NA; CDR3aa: CAWGAFWEQYF
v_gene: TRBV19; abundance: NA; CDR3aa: CASSTGGATNEKLFF
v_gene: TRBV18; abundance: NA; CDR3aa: CASSRTGAGVYGYTF